A single sample is the source of the 32 T cell receptor beta chains below, sequenced in a study of beta chain features in type 1 diabetes. Notes on the study in general: Researchers report that Type 1 diabetes patients had moderately but significantly shorter TCRB CDR3s across all four CD4+ subsets.

The antigens for these receptors are not known. Every isolated RNA sample was fully reverse transcribed, so sequencing captured expressed TCRB transcripts. The method was immunoSEQ multiplex PCR; TCRdb's version includes in-frame clones alone and lacks a portion of them. The repertoire includes some 350,000 clones, roughly 13% of them detected once, and 0.015% sits in the top ten. The specimen sequenced was naive CD4+ T cells from blood. These receptors came from a woman between 18 and 29 years old with type 1 diabetes.

The chain has TRBV11-2 and TRBJ2-5; tentatively, D is TRBD1 (5 bases). The V end was cut by 5 bases, the J end by 9 bases, with 16 bases between. Germline loops: CDR1 SGHAT, CDR2 FQNNGV. The CDR3 is 13 residues long. The CDR3 DNA is TGTGCCAGCAGCACCGACAGTTCTAGGGCCCAGTACTTC. Amino acids: CASSTDSSRAQYF.

The chain links TRBV18 to TRBJ2-3; no clear D gene. There are 14 residues in the CDR3. Germline V gene sequence: CDR1 KGHSH, CDR2 LQKENI. Trimming left V 3 bases short and J 4 bases short, with 11 bases between. DNA of the CDR3: TGTGCCAGCTCACCGGGCATCACCCCAGATACGCAGTATTTT. This gives the protein CASSPGITPDTQYF.

In its sample, this clone was seen once. V is TRBV5-1 and J is TRBJ2-7; tentatively, D is TRBD2 (5 bases). CDR1 and CDR2 from the germline V gene are SGHRS and YFSETQ. V was clipped by 3 bases and J by 3 bases, with 19 bases between them. This CDR3 spans 16 amino acids. This CDR3 is CASSSTSAPGIYEQYF. CDR3 DNA: TGCGCCAGCAGCTCTACCTCAGCCCCGGGGATCTACGAGCAGTACTTC.

This clone was observed a few times. This rearrangement joins TRBV29-1 to TRBJ2-1; the match to TRBD2 covers 14 bases. The CDR3 contains 13 residues. V shed 6 bases and J 7 bases; nucleotides not matched to a gene: 2. Germline CDR1 is SQVTM and CDR2 is ANQGSEA. The DNA for the CDR3 is TGCAGCGTGGGGACTAGCGGGAGTAATGAGCAGTTCTTC. Its protein is CSVGTSGSNEQFF.

The chain uses TRBV15 and TRBJ2-1; D not resolved. V was pared by 0 bases and J by 1 base, with 7 bases between. CDR1 is LNHNV and CDR2 is YYDKDF in the germline V gene (reference sequence). The CDR3 totals 15 residues. CDR3 nucleotide sequence: TGTGCCACCAGCAGAGATATTCAGTCCTACAATGAGCAGTTCTTC. It codes for CATSRDIQSYNEQFF.

The chain combines TRBV29-1 with TRBJ2-7; tentative D call: TRBD2 (6 bases). Germline values: CDR1 SQVTM, CDR2 ANQGSEA. The CDR3 is 14 amino acids. Trimming removed 6 bases at V and 6 bases at J, with 21 bases between. CDR3 residues: CSVPGGPGVGEQYV. The CDR3 DNA reads TGCAGCGTCCCCGGGGGTCCGGGGGTGGGCGAGCAGTACGTC.

This clone has a handful of counts. The chain is built from TRBV28 and TRBJ2-5, with D possibly matching TRBD1 (6 bases). The CDR3 is made up of 14 amino acids. Germline assignment: CDR1 MDHEN and CDR2 SYDVKM. V was clipped by 5 bases and J by 5 bases, with 15 bases between them. CDR3 in DNA: TGTGCCAGCAGTCTACAGGGTCTATCGGAGACCCAGTACTTC. Its protein is CASSLQGLSETQYF.

A remark on this clone: The junction and the germline gene differ at one end; a read error may be behind it. This chain links TRBV7-9 with TRBJ2-1, with TRBD2 matching over 11 bases. The CDR3 has 16 amino acids. Germline V gives CDR1 SEHNR, CDR2 FQNEAQ (reference sequence). This CDR3 reads CASTLLAGGAYNEQFF. CDR3 DNA sequence: TGTGCCAGCACCTTATTAGCGGGAGGGGCCTACAATGAGCAGTTCTTC.

J is TRBJ2-1 and V is TRBV5-1; a possible D gene is TRBD2 (5 bases). Germline V gene data show CDR1 as SGHRS and CDR2 as YFSETQ. V gave up 0 bases and J gave up 4 bases, with 11 bases separating them. The CDR3 length is 15 residues. CDR3 in DNA: TGCGCCAGCAGCTTGGATCTGGGAGCATACAATGAGCAGTTCTTC. Residues: CASSLDLGAYNEQFF.

This clone occurred a few times. The J gene is TRBJ1-2, the V gene TRBV9; D unclear. In germline, CDR1 is SGDLS, CDR2 YYNGEE. V gave up 4 bases and J gave up 4 bases, with 17 bases separating them. The CDR3 contains 15 residues. DNA for the CDR3: TGTGCCAGCAGCCCCAGCCCTGCTGACTCCTATGGCTACACCTTC. Translating gives CASSPSPADSYGYTF.

This clone was seen only a few times. As DNA, the CDR3 is TGCGCCAGCAGCTGGGACAGGGGGCAGTATGGCTACACCTTC. This codes for CASSWDRGQYGYTF. The rearrangement uses TRBV5-1 and TRBJ1-2; 12 bases line up with TRBD1. The length of the CDR3 is 14 residues. Germline trimming cut 3 bases from V and 5 bases from J; bases unmatched to any gene: 2. Per the germline V gene, CDR1 is SGHRS and CDR2 is YFSETQ.

This clone was observed a handful of times. This chain joins TRBV13 and TRBJ1-2; 7 positions match TRBD1. Germline CDR1 and CDR2: PRHDT and FYEKMQ (reference sequence). The trim removed 5 bases at V and 5 bases at J, leaving 14 bases unmatched. The CDR3 consists of 16 residues. This CDR3 reads CASSPGPGTVHYGYTF. The DNA for the CDR3 is TGTGCCAGCAGCCCCGGCCCCGGGACAGTCCATTATGGCTACACCTTC.

V usage is TRBV9 and J usage is TRBJ2-1; TRBD2 is a possible D gene (6 bases). The CDR3 totals 15 residues. Trimming removed 7 bases from V and 5 bases from J, with 19 bases in between. CDR1 SGDLS and CDR2 YYNGEE come from the germline V gene. CDR3 region: CASGRVSGGNNEQFF. The CDR3 bases are TGTGCCAGCGGGAGAGTGTCCGGGGGAAACAATGAGCAGTTCTTC.

This sequence joins TRBV15 and TRBJ1-2; TRBD1 matches 8 bases. The CDR3 covers 14 residues. Germline CDR1 LNHNV, CDR2 YYDKDF (reference sequence). Trimming took 4 bases from V and 5 from J; bases not matched to a gene: 6. CDR3 sequence: CATSNPGGGYGYTF. CDR3 DNA: TGTGCCACCAGCAACCCAGGGGGCGGGTATGGCTACACCTTC. Together with reference TRBV15 and TRBJ1-2, the CDR3 gives the full variable domain: DAMVIQNPRYQVTQFGKPVTLSCSQTLNHNVMYWYQQKSSQAPKLLFHYYDKDFNNEADTPDNFQSRRPNTSFCFLDIRSPGLGDTAMYLCATSNPGGGYGYTFGSGTRLTVV.

The sample holds a few counts of this clone. This chain joins TRBV7-2 and TRBJ1-2, with 7 bases fitting TRBD1. CDR3 size: 13 residues. Trimming cost V 5 bases and J 8 bases; bases outside gene matches: 8. Germline V CDR1 and CDR2: SGHTA, FQGNSA. The CDR3: CASSVQGKRGYTF. As DNA, the CDR3 is TGTGCCAGCAGCGTACAGGGGAAGAGGGGCTACACCTTC. Looking up the rest from reference TRBV7-2 and TRBJ1-2 gives the full variable domain: GAGVSQSPSNKVTEKGKDVELRCDPISGHTALYWYRQSLGQGLEFLIYFQGNSAPDKSGLPSDRFSAERTGGSVSTLTIQRTQQEDSAVYLCASSVQGKRGYTFGSGTRLTVV.

This chain joins TRBV25-1 and TRBJ2-1, with a weak D call TRBD2 (5 bases). The CDR3 consists of 15 residues. Germline CDR1 is MGHDK and CDR2 is SYGVNS. Between the trimmed V and J ends, which lost 3 bases and 8 bases, there was a span of 17 bases. In DNA, the CDR3 is TGTGCCAGCAGTGAGCGAGCGGCCGCACCGGATGAGCAGTTCTTC. Its translation: CASSERAAAPDEQFF.

The chain has TRBV9 and TRBJ2-1; 10 bases fit TRBD1. Per the germline V gene, CDR1 is SGDLS and CDR2 is YYNGEE. The trim removed 0 bases at V and 9 bases at J, leaving 3 bases unmatched. The CDR3 extends over 14 amino acids. In nucleotides, the CDR3 is TGTGCCAGCAGCGTAGTAGGGACAGGGGTTGAGCAGTTCTTC. Translated, it gives CASSVVGTGVEQFF.

This clone was observed a handful of times. The chain couples TRBV28 to TRBJ2-1; 9 bases line up with TRBD1. The germline V gene has CDR1 MDHEN and CDR2 SYDVKM. The CDR3 is made up of 14 amino acids. The junction had 7 bases not matched to a gene; V was cut back by 6 bases and J by 7 bases. As DNA, the CDR3 is TGTGCCAGCAGCCGGGGGACAGGGAGAAATGAGCAGTTCTTC. Amino acids: CASSRGTGRNEQFF.

J is TRBJ2-7 and V is TRBV18, with TRBD2 matching over 7 bases. This CDR3 has 15 residues. Germline V gene lookup returns CDR1 KGHSH and CDR2 LQKENI. V lost 2 bases to trimming and J lost 0 bases; unmatched junction nucleotides: 4. CDR3 sequence reads: CASSPGRGPSYEQYF. The CDR3, as DNA: TGTGCCAGCTCACCAGGGAGGGGCCCCTCCTACGAGCAGTACTTC. Looking up the rest from reference TRBV18 and TRBJ2-7 gives the full variable domain: NAGVMQNPRHLVRRRGQEARLRCSPMKGHSHVYWYRQLPEEGLKFMVYLQKENIIDESGMPKERFSAEFPKEGPSILRIQQVVRGDSAAYFCASSPGRGPSYEQYFGPGTRLTVT.

This clone showed up just a few times. The V gene is TRBV5-1, the J gene TRBJ2-6, with 16 bases lining up with TRBD2. The CDR3 has 20 amino acids. The germline CDR1 and CDR2 sequences are SGHRS and YFSETQ. Losses at the gene ends were 9 bases for V and 2 bases for J; bases not matched to a gene: 14. The CDR3 DNA is TGCGCCACCCGAACCCGAGGGACTAGCGGGAGGGACGCTGGGGCCAACGTCCTGACTTTC. Protein product: CATRTRGTSGRDAGANVLTF.

The chain couples TRBV19 to TRBJ1-2, with TRBD1 as a possible D gene (5 bases). Germline lookup yields CDR1 LNHDA and CDR2 SQIVND (reference sequence). V shed 2 bases and J shed 8 bases, with 15 bases lying between them. The CDR3 runs 14 residues. DNA of the CDR3: TGTGCCAGTAGTATAACACGCAGGGATCGGGGCTACACCTTC. Amino acid sequence: CASSITRRDRGYTF.

The sample holds a few counts of this clone. This chain joins TRBV18 and TRBJ2-3; TRBD2 aligns across 13 bases. This CDR3 is 15 amino acids long. Germline CDR1 reads KGHSH; CDR2 reads LQKENI. The V gene end was trimmed by 5 bases and the J gene end by 4 bases; junction bases not matched to a gene: 3. CDR3 nucleotides: TGTGCCAGCTCAGTGGGACTAGCGGGACCAGATACGCAGTATTTT. Amino acids: CASSVGLAGPDTQYF.

In this sample, this clone turned up a few times. The chain has TRBV7-9 and TRBJ1-1, with no clear D. The CDR3 runs to 12 residues. The germline V and J ends were trimmed by 3 bases and 3 bases, with 5 bases remaining between them. Germline CDR1 reads SEHNR; CDR2 reads FQNEAQ (reference sequence). In nucleotides, the CDR3 is TGTGCCAGCAGCTTTGAGCACACTGAAGCTTTCTTT. It translates to CASSFEHTEAFF.

The J gene is TRBJ1-1, the V gene TRBV29-1; D not resolved. The germline CDR1 and CDR2 sequences are SQVTM and ANQGSEA. The ends were cut back, 1 base at V and 1 base at J, with 10 bases in the middle. The CDR3 spans 14 residues. The CDR3 loop reads CSVEGVGRNTEAFF. Here the CDR3 DNA reads TGCAGCGTTGAAGGGGTAGGGAGGAACACTGAAGCTTTCTTT.

Only one count was recorded for this clone. The chain carries TRBV30 and TRBJ2-7, with D uncertain. The CDR3 covers 13 residues. Germline CDR1 GTSNPN, CDR2 SVGIG (reference sequence). Trimming stripped 0 bases from V and 7 bases from J, with 13 bases between. The CDR3 loop reads CAWSVLSTLEQYF. The DNA for the CDR3 is TGTGCCTGGAGTGTACTGAGCACTCTAGAGCAGTACTTC.

The chain recombines TRBV9 with TRBJ2-3; D uncertain. Trimming pared 3 bases from V and 5 bases from J, leaving 16 bases between. There are 15 residues in the CDR3. Germline V gene lookup returns CDR1 SGDLS and CDR2 YYNGEE. DNA of the CDR3: TGTGCCAGCAGCGCCCAACTTTCGACTGGAGATACGCAGTATTTT. Protein: CASSAQLSTGDTQYF.

The rearrangement links TRBV11-2 to TRBJ2-7; weak D call: TRBD1 (6 bases). V gave up 1 base and J gave up 5 bases, with 12 bases separating them. Per germline, CDR1 SGHAT and CDR2 FQNNGV. The CDR3 has 14 amino acids. CDR3 DNA: TGTGCCAGCAGCTTAGCTTTGGGGGACAACGAGCAGTACGTC. Its translation is CASSLALGDNEQYV.

The CDR3 nucleotides are TGTGCCAGCTCACCTCCGCGGGGTGGGAGCACTGAAGCTTTCTTT. Amino acids: CASSPPRGGSTEAFF. The chain links TRBV18 to TRBJ1-1; D remains unclear. Germline CDR1 reads KGHSH; CDR2 reads LQKENI. Deletions cut 3 bases from V and 4 bases from J, with 15 bases between. This CDR3 is built from 15 residues. Based on the CDR3 plus reference TRBV18 and TRBJ1-1, the full variable domain is NAGVMQNPRHLVRRRGQEARLRCSPMKGHSHVYWYRQLPEEGLKFMVYLQKENIIDESGMPKERFSAEFPKEGPSILRIQQVVRGDSAAYFCASSPPRGGSTEAFFGQGTRLTVV.

This clone was counted a few times. The CDR3: CASSSGLAGAGTQYF. The CDR3 nucleotides are TGTGCCAGTAGTTCGGGACTAGCGGGGGCCGGAACCCAGTACTTC. V gene TRBV19 combines with J gene TRBJ2-5; 14 bases are shared with TRBD2. Per the germline V gene, CDR1 is LNHDA and CDR2 is SQIVND (reference sequence). This CDR3 contains 15 residues. The V gene end was trimmed by 5 bases and the J gene end by 8 bases; junction bases not matched to a gene: 7.

This chain links TRBV5-1 with TRBJ1-1, with 10 bases identical to TRBD1. Germline values: CDR1 SGHRS, CDR2 YFSETQ. The CDR3 sequence is 15 residues long. Trimming cost V 4 bases and J 5 bases; bases outside gene matches: 8. In DNA form, the CDR3 reads TGCGCCAGCAGCCCAGGGGGACAGGGGAAGACTGAAGCTTTCTTT. Its protein is CASSPGGQGKTEAFF.

The chain uses TRBV9 and TRBJ2-7, with D perhaps TRBD2 (7 bases). The CDR3 has 15 amino acids. Germline CDR1 and CDR2: SGDLS and YYNGEE. V lost 4 bases to trimming and J lost 6 bases, with 20 bases between them. Here the CDR3 reads CASSPSGGAFGEQYF. The CDR3 bases are TGTGCCAGCAGCCCCTCGGGGGGCGCCTTCGGCGAGCAGTACTTC.

This chain links TRBV10-3 with TRBJ2-7; possibly TRBD1 for D (6 bases). The CDR3 totals 14 residues. Germline CDR1 ENHRY, CDR2 SYGVKD. V was trimmed by 10 bases and J by 0 bases, leaving 16 bases between them. This CDR3 is CATTGTHISYEQYF. CDR3 coding DNA: TGTGCCACGACCGGGACACACATCTCCTACGAGCAGTACTTC.